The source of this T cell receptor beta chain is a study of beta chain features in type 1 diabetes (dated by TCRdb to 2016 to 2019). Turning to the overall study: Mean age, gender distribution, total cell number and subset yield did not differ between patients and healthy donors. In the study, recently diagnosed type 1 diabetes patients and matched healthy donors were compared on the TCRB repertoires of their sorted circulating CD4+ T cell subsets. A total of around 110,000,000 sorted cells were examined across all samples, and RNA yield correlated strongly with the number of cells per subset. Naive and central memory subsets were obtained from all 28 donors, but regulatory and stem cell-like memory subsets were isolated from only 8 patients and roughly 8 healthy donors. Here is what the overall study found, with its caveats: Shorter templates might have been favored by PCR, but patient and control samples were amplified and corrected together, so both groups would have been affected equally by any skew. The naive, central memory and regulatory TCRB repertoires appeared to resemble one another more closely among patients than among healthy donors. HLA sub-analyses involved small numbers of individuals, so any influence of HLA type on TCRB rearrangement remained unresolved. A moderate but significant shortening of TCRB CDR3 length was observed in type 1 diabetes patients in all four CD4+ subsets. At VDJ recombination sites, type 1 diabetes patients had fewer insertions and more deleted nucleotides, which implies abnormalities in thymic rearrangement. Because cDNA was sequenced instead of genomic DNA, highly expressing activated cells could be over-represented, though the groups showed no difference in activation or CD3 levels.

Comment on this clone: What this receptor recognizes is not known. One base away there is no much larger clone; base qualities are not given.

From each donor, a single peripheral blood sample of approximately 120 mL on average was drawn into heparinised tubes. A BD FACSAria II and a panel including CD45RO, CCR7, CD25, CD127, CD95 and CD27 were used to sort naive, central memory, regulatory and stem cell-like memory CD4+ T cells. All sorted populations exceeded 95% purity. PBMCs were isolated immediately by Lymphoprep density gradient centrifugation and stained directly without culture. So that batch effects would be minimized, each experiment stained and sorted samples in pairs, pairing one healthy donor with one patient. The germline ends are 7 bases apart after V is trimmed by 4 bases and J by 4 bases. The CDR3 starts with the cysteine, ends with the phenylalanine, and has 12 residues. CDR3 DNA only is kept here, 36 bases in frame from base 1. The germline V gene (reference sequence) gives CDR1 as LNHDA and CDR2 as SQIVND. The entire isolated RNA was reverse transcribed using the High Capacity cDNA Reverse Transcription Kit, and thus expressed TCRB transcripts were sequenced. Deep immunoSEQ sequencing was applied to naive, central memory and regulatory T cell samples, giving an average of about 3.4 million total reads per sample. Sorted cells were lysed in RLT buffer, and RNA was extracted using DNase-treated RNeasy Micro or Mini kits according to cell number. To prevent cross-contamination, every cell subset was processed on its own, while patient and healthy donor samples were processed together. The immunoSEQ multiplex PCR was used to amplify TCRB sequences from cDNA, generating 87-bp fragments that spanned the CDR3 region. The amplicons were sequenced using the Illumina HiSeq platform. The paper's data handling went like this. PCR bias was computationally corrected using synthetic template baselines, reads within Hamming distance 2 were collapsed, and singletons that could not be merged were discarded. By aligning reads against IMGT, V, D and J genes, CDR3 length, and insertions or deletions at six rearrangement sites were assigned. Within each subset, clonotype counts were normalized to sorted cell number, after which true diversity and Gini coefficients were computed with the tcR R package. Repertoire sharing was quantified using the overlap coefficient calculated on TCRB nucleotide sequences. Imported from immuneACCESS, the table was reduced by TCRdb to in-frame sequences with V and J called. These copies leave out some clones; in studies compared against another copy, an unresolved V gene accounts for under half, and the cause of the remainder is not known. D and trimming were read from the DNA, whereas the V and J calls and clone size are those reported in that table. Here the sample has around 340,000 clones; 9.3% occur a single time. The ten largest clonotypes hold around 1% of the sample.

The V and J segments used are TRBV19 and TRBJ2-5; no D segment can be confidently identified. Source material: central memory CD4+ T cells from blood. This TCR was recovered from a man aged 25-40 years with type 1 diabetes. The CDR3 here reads CASSTARETQYF. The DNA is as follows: TGTGCCAGTAGTACAGCTAGAGAGACCCAGTACTTC.